What follows are 11 T cell receptor beta chains derived from one specimen sequenced in a study of blood T cell repertoires in COVID-19. Only in-frame clones appear in the TCRdb table, and some are missing; sequencing was by immunoSEQ multiplex PCR. The sample yields roughly 42,000 clones, around 89% seen once. Sequenced input: peripheral blood. Receptors originate from a human donor in a cohort sampled during active COVID-19.

J is TRBJ1-1 and V is TRBV5-4; 7 bases align to TRBD1. V lost 3 bases to trimming and J lost 3 bases; unmatched junction nucleotides: 5. The CDR3 runs to 14 residues. Germline assignment: CDR1 SGHNT and CDR2 YYREEE (reference sequence). CDR3 nucleotides: TGTGCCAGCAGCTCACAGGGGATGGACACTGAAGCTTTCTTT. Residues: CASSSQGMDTEAFF.

The V and J genes are TRBV5-6 and TRBJ1-6; D is uncertain. CDR1 and CDR2 (germline): SGHDT, YYEEEE. The CDR3 has 15 amino acids. Trimming took 1 base from V and 7 from J, leaving 12 bases between them. The CDR3 here is CASSLSMRGNSPLHF. The CDR3 DNA reads as TGTGCCAGCAGCTTGAGCATGCGGGGAAATTCACCCCTCCACTTT.

CDR3 protein: CASSLEGSGKGNQPQHF. DNA of the CDR3: TGCGCCAGCAGCTTGGAGGGTTCAGGGAAGGGCAATCAGCCCCAGCATTTT. The chain joins TRBV5-1 to TRBJ1-5, with D possibly matching TRBD1 (5 bases). The ends were cut back, 0 bases at V and 2 bases at J, with 15 bases in the middle. The CDR3 contains 17 residues. Germline CDR1 and CDR2: SGHRS and YFSETQ.

The chain recombines TRBV12-5 with TRBJ2-7, with 7 positions matching TRBD1. Germline CDR1 LGHNT, CDR2 FRNRAP. There are 14 residues in the CDR3. Trimming took 5 bases from V and 1 from J; bases not matched to a gene: 5. This CDR3 is CASGNRDRSYEQYF. CDR3 bases: TGTGCTAGTGGTAACCGGGACAGATCCTACGAGCAGTACTTC.

The chain uses TRBV6-7 and TRBJ2-3; 10 bases match TRBD2. TRBV6-7 is marked as an open reading frame, function uncertain. The junction had 5 bases not matched to a gene; V was cut back by 0 bases and J by 2 bases. This CDR3 comprises 17 residues. This chain's CDR3 is CASSYSPSGGPTDTQYF. The CDR3 nucleotides read TGTGCCAGCAGTTACTCACCTAGCGGGGGCCCCACAGATACGCAGTATTTT.

The chain combines TRBV7-9 with TRBJ2-7, with D possibly being TRBD2 (6 bases). Germline loops: CDR1 SEHNR, CDR2 FQNEAQ (reference sequence). CDR3 length: 14 residues. With 5 bases removed from V and 0 bases from J, the gap between germline ends came to 11 bases. Here the CDR3 DNA reads TGTGCCAGCAGCCAGGGACTGAGCTCCTACGAGCAGTACTTC. This gives the protein CASSQGLSSYEQYF.

The chain carries TRBV9 and TRBJ2-3, with TRBD2 identical over 8 bases. J gave up 5 bases and V 4 bases, and 6 bases lay outside the gene matches. The CDR3 sequence is 14 residues long. Germline CDR1 reads SGDLS; CDR2 reads YYNGEE. The CDR3 DNA sequence: TGTGCCAGCAGCCCAAACCGGGGGGGAGATACGCAGTATTTT. Translating it yields CASSPNRGGDTQYF.

Here the CDR3 reads CASSEPGYGYTF. CDR3 sequence (DNA): TGTGCCAGCAGTGAACCCGGGTATGGCTACACCTTC. V usage is TRBV6-1 and J usage is TRBJ1-2; D not resolved. Germline V gene lookup returns CDR1 MNHNS and CDR2 SASEGT. This CDR3 has 12 residues. V was pared by 2 bases and J by 5 bases, with 6 bases between.

The chain is built from TRBV28 and TRBJ1-2, with 10 bases matching TRBD1. CDR1 is MDHEN and CDR2 is SYDVKM in the germline V gene. There are 16 residues in the CDR3. V dropped 1 base and J dropped 6; count of bases not matched to a gene: 8. CDR3 residues: CASSLSQPGQGNGYTF. CDR3 nucleotide sequence: TGTGCCAGCAGTTTATCCCAACCGGGACAGGGGAATGGCTACACCTTC.

The genes are TRBV25-1 and TRBJ2-3, with D possibly matching TRBD1 (6 bases). The CDR3 spans 13 residues. V shed 6 bases and J shed 9 bases, with 16 bases lying between them. Per germline, CDR1 MGHDK and CDR2 SYGVNS. This CDR3 is CASSPGITGTQYF. The CDR3 DNA is TGTGCCAGCAGCCCTGGGATTACAGGGACGCAGTATTTT.

CDR3 bases: TGTGCCAGTAGTCCACGGGGAGGGATCTCCTACGAGCAGTACTTC. It specifies CASSPRGGISYEQYF. The V and J genes are TRBV19 and TRBJ2-7, with 7 bases aligning to TRBD2. From germline, CDR1 is LNHDA and CDR2 SQIVND (reference sequence). This CDR3 contains 15 residues. J lost 0 bases, V lost 5 bases, and 7 bases had no gene match. Supplemented by reference TRBV19 and TRBJ2-7, the full variable domain reads DGGITQSPKYLFRKEGQNVTLSCEQNLNHDAMYWYRQDPGQGLRLIYYSQIVNDFQKGDIAEGYSVSREKKESFPLTVTSAQKNPTAFYLCASSPRGGISYEQYFGPGTRLTVT.